A selection of T cell receptor beta chains follows, all from one sample in a study of blood T cell repertoires in COVID-19. Profiling relied on immunoSEQ multiplex PCR, and the TCRdb table lists in-frame clones only, not all of them. The profile covers about 160,000 clones, with more than 75% appearing a single time and approximately 10% taken by the ten largest. Sequencing was carried out using peripheral blood. These receptors were collected from a woman aged 70-85 years with COVID-19, enrolled during active disease. Each CDR3 is given with its conserved first and last residue. The D gene is left open where the match is weak. Size is stated for part of the rows, as once, few or many counts, or as a class when the clone is expanded.

TRBJ2-2	TRBV4-2	TRBD2	NA	TGTGCCAGCAGCCAGGCATCCCTCGGGGGGTTGGGTACCGGGGAGCTGTTTTTT	CASSQASLGGLGTGELFF
TRBJ2-3	TRBV28	TRBD2	once	TGTGCCAGCAGTCGCGGGGGGGCCCGCACAGATACGCAGTATTTT	CASSRGGARTDTQYF
TRBJ2-1	TRBV27	TRBD2	once	TGTGCCAGCAGCCGCACCCGGGGGGGGCCCGGGATAAACAATGAGCAGTTCTTC	CASSRTRGGPGINNEQFF
TRBJ1-2	TRBV3-1/TRBV3-2	TRBD1	NA	TGTGCCAGCAGCCCCTATTCACAGGGGGAGGGTGGCTACACCTTC	CASSPYSQGEGGYTF
TRBJ2-1	TRBV29-1	NA	NA	TGCAGCGTTGATAAGGGGTACCATGAGCAGTTCTTC	CSVDKGYHEQFF
TRBJ2-1	TRBV11-2	TRBD2	NA	TGTGCCAGCAGCTTAATGGCCCGTAGCGGGGGGGATGAGCAGTTCTTC	CASSLMARSGGDEQFF
TRBJ2-2	TRBV7-2	TRBD1	NA	TGTGCCAGCAGCCCCCGGTGGACGGGACAGGGAAGCACCGGGGAGCTGTTTTTT	CASSPRWTGQGSTGELFF
TRBJ1-3	TRBV21-1	NA	NA	TGTGCCAGCAGCCTCCTCTCTAACCTGGAGAGCTCTGGAAACACCATATATTTT	CASSLLSNLESSGNTIYF
TRBJ1-5	TRBV24-1	NA	NA	TGTGCCACCAGTGATTCCGGGTTGAGCAATCAGCCCCAGCATTTT	CATSDSGLSNQPQHF
TRBJ2-5	TRBV30	NA	few	TGTGCCTGGAGTCAAGACAGGCAAGAGACCCAGTACTTC	CAWSQDRQETQYF
TRBJ1-1	TRBV2	NA	NA	TGTGCCAGCAGTGAAGGGGTGGGGAGAAGAACTGAAGCTTTCTTT	CASSEGVGRRTEAFF
TRBJ1-2	TRBV7-8	NA	NA	TGTGCCAGCAGCTTAGGCGCAAACTATGGCTACACCTTC	CASSLGANYGYTF
TRBJ1-2	TRBV6-4	NA	NA	TGTGCCAGCAGTGTGGAGGGATCTTATGGCTACACCTTC	CASSVEGSYGYTF
TRBJ1-5	TRBV5-1	NA	NA	TGCGCCAGCAGCTTGGGGCCGAATCAGCCCCAGCATTTT	CASSLGPNQPQHF
TRBJ2-7	TRBV27	TRBD1	few	TGTGCCAGCAGTTTCGGGGACAGGGCGGCCTACGAGCAGTACTTC	CASSFGDRAAYEQYF
TRBJ2-3	TRBV24-1	TRBD2	NA	TGTGCCACCAGTGAACCGGGGGGTTCGCAGTATTTT	CATSEPGGSQYF
TRBJ2-7	TRBV6-4	TRBD1	NA	TGTGCCAGCAGTGACTATCCGGGACAGGGGCTGATATTGGGGTGGCCGAAGGAGCAGTACTTC	CASSDYPGQGLILGWPKEQYF
TRBJ1-6	TRBV30	NA	NA	TGTGCCTGGAGTGTACGGGCTCAGGGAAACTCACCCCTCCACTTT	CAWSVRAQGNSPLHF
TRBJ1-4	TRBV2	TRBD1	NA	TGTGCCAGCAGGGAGGACAGGGCTGGAAAACTGTTTTTT	CASREDRAGKLFF
TRBJ1-5	TRBV2	NA	NA	TGTGCCAGCAGGGTGAGTAATCAGCCCCAGCATTTT	CASRVSNQPQHF
TRBJ2-7	TRBV5-1	TRBD1	NA	TGCGCCAGCAGCGTACCTCCGGGACAGGGCCACTACGAGCAGTACTTC	CASSVPPGQGHYEQYF
TRBJ2-2	TRBV18	TRBD1	NA	TGTGCCAGCTCACAGGGACAGGGGGCGCCCGGGGAGCTGTTTTTT	CASSQGQGAPGELFF
TRBJ1-2	TRBV27	NA	NA	TGTGCCAGCAGTCAGACCCTGGGGGGGCTGGGCTATGGCTACACCTTC	CASSQTLGGLGYGYTF
TRBJ1-1	TRBV7-2	NA	NA	TGTGCCAGCAGCCCGGGCCCAAGCGGGGTGAAAGCTTTCTTT	CASSPGPSGVKAFF
TRBJ2-5	TRBV28	TRBD2	NA	TGTGCCAGCAGTTCCCCCGGAGGGGCTAGCGGGGCCCCGGGGGAGACCCAGTACTTC	CASSSPGGASGAPGETQYF
TRBJ1-5	TRBV6-5	NA	once	TGTGCCAGCAGTTTCGGGACACAGGGCAATCAGCCCCAGCATTTT	CASSFGTQGNQPQHF
TRBJ1-2	TRBV28	NA	NA	TGTGCCGCACTGCAAGCCCCTAACTATGGCTACACCTTC	CAALQAPNYGYTF
TRBJ1-1	TRBV18	NA	NA	TGTGCCAGCTCACGGGACACCGAAGCTTTCTTT	CASSRDTEAFF
TRBJ2-1	TRBV10-3	TRBD1	NA	TGTGCCATCAGAAGGTCGGGACAGGGCTCCTACAATGAGCAGTTCTTC	CAIRRSGQGSYNEQFF
TRBJ2-3	TRBV24-1	NA	NA	TGTGCCACCAGTGATTCCCATAGCGATACGCAGTATTTT	CATSDSHSDTQYF
TRBJ1-4	TRBV4-2	NA	NA	TGTGCCAGCAGAATGTCGGCAGGGGTTGAAAAACTGTTTTTT	CASRMSAGVEKLFF
TRBJ2-3	TRBV5-1	TRBD2	once	TGCGCCAGCAGCTCCCGCGGGGGGGGAGTCACAGATACGCAGTATTTT	CASSSRGGGVTDTQYF
TRBJ1-2	TRBV28	NA	few	TGTGCCAGCAGCCTCCCGGGAGGGGGGGACTATGGCTACACCTTC	CASSLPGGGDYGYTF
TRBJ1-1	TRBV9	NA	NA	TGTGCCAGCAGCGTCTTGACTCACACTGAAGCTTTCTTT	CASSVLTHTEAFF
TRBJ2-5	TRBV3-1/TRBV3-2	TRBD1	NA	TGTGCCAGCAGCCAGGGACAGGGGGCGATGCAGACCCAGTACTTC	CASSQGQGAMQTQYF
TRBJ1-5	TRBV7-2	TRBD1	NA	TGTGCCAGCAGCTTAGGCAGGGGGCGGGGAAGCAATCAGCCCCAGCATTTT	CASSLGRGRGSNQPQHF
TRBJ1-1	TRBV10-3	TRBD1	NA	TGTGCCATCAGGGCCAGGGGGACGAACACTGAAGCTTTCTTT	CAIRARGTNTEAFF
TRBJ1-6	TRBV3-1/TRBV3-2	NA	NA	TGTGCCAGCAGCCAAGCTTATGGAGTTAATTCACCCCTCCACTTT	CASSQAYGVNSPLHF
TRBJ1-1	TRBV7-8	TRBD1	NA	TGTGCCAGCAGCTTGGACAGGGAGGAAGCTTTCTTT	CASSLDREEAFF
TRBJ2-1	TRBV5-4	TRBD2	NA	TGTGCCAGCAGCCCGGGACTAGCTTACAATGAGCAGTTCTTC	CASSPGLAYNEQFF
TRBJ1-1	TRBV27	NA	few	TGTGCCAGCAGTTTATACTATCGGACTGAAGCTTTCTTT	CASSLYYRTEAFF
TRBJ2-6	TRBV30	TRBD2	once	TGTGCCCTGGCAGGACTAGCGGCATCTGGGGCCAACGTCCTGACTTTC	CALAGLAASGANVLTF
TRBJ1-6	TRBV6-5	TRBD1	NA	TGTGCCAGCAGTTACGACCGGACAGGGATGAATTCACCCCTCCACTTT	CASSYDRTGMNSPLHF
TRBJ2-7	TRBV18	TRBD2	NA	TGTGCCAGCTCACCAGGCAGGGAGGGCAAGCAGTACTTC	CASSPGREGKQYF
TRBJ1-6	TRBV7-2	NA	NA	TGTGCCAGCAGGTGGTCGGGTAATTCACCCCTCCACTTT	CASRWSGNSPLHF
TRBJ2-5	TRBV5-1	TRBD1	NA	TGCGCCAGCAGCTTGGGGGACAGGGAGACCCAGTACTTC	CASSLGDRETQYF
TRBJ1-6	TRBV7-9	NA	NA	TGTGCCAGCAGCTTAGGGGGGGTAAGGAATTCACCCCTCCACTTT	CASSLGGVRNSPLHF
TRBJ2-7	TRBV28	NA	once	TGTGCCAGCAGTCCTCCCTACCGACAGTTTCCTTACGAGCAGTACTTC	CASSPPYRQFPYEQYF
TRBJ1-2	TRBV6-6	NA	NA	TGTGCCAGCAGTCTTTCAGCGAGCCGCTACAATAACTATGGCTACACCTTC	CASSLSASRYNNYGYTF
TRBJ2-1	TRBV5-6	NA	NA	TGTGCCAGCAGCTTGAGAGGACAGCCGCAGTTCTTC	CASSLRGQPQFF
TRBJ2-3	TRBV4-1	TRBD2	NA	TGCGCCAGCAGCCAAGGGGTAGCGGGGGGCCGGGAAGATACGCAGTATTTT	CASSQGVAGGREDTQYF
TRBJ1-5	TRBV30	TRBD1	NA	TGTGCCTGGAGTCCAGGGGGGCATCAGCCCCAGCATTTT	CAWSPGGHQPQHF
TRBJ2-7	TRBV10-3	TRBD1	few	TGTGCCACAAGACCCGGGACAGGTCTCTACGAGCAGTACTTC	CATRPGTGLYEQYF
TRBJ1-2	TRBV5-4	TRBD1	NA	TGTGCCAGCAGCTTGTTCAGGGGGATAAACTATGGCTACACCTTC	CASSLFRGINYGYTF
TRBJ1-4	TRBV3-1/TRBV3-2	NA	NA	TGTGCCAGCAGCCCCCCGGGGGTAGAAAAACTGTTTTTT	CASSPPGVEKLFF
TRBJ2-2	TRBV19	TRBD1	NA	TGTGCCAGTAGTGCGACAGGGACACGCACCGGGGAGCTGTTTTTT	CASSATGTRTGELFF
TRBJ1-2	TRBV7-8	NA	NA	TGTGCCAGCAGCACCGACGCTCGCGGTTGGGGCTACACCTTC	CASSTDARGWGYTF
TRBJ1-1	TRBV10-1	TRBD1	NA	TGCGCCAGCAGTGAAGGGGGCGATACCACTGAAGCTTTCTTT	CASSEGGDTTEAFF
TRBJ1-1	TRBV7-9	TRBD1	NA	TGTGCCAGCAGCCTCGGCAGGGGGCATCTTTACACTGAAGCTTTCTTT	CASSLGRGHLYTEAFF